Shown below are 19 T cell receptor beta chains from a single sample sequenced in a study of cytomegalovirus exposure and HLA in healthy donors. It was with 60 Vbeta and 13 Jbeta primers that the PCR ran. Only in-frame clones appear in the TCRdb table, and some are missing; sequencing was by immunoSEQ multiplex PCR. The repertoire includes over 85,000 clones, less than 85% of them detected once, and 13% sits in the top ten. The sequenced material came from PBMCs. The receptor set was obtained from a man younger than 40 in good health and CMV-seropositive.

CDR3 in DNA: TGTGCCAGCAGGGAGGAGGACACTGAAGCTTTCTTT. Its translation: CASREEDTEAFF. V is TRBV28 and J is TRBJ1-1; D unclear. The CDR3 length is 12 residues. Germline V gene lookup returns CDR1 MDHEN and CDR2 SYDVKM. V was trimmed by 6 bases and J by 3 bases, leaving 8 bases between them. The full variable domain, in which reference TRBV28 and TRBJ1-1 provide the parts outside the CDR3, is DVKVTQSSRYLVKRTGEKVFLECVQDMDHENMFWYRQDPGLGLRLIYFSYDVKMKEKGDIPEGYSVSREKKERFSLILESASTNQTSMYLCASREEDTEAFFGQGTRLTVV.

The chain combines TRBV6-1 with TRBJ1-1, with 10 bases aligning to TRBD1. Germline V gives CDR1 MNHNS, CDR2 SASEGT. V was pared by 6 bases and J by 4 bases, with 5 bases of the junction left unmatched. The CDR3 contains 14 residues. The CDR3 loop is CASREGQGITEAFF. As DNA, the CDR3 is TGTGCCAGCAGGGAGGGACAGGGGATCACTGAAGCTTTCTTT.

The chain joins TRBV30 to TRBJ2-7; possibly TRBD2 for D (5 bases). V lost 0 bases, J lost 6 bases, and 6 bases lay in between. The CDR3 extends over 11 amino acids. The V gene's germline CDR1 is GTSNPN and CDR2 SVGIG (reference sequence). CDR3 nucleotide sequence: TGTGCCTGGAGTGTAGGAGGCGAGCAGTACTTC. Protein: CAWSVGGEQYF. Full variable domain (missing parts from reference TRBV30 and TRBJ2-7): SQTIHQWPATLVQPVGSPLSLECTVEGTSNPNLYWYRQAAGRGLQLLFYSVGIGQISSEVPQNLSASRPQDRQFILSSKKLLLSDSGFYLCAWSVGGEQYFGPGTRLTVT.

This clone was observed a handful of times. This CDR3 is CSVAAGSSYNEQFF. The CDR3 DNA follows: TGCAGCGTCGCAGCGGGGAGTTCCTACAATGAGCAGTTCTTC. V gene TRBV29-1 combines with J gene TRBJ2-1, with 7 bases lining up with TRBD2. CDR1 is SQVTM and CDR2 is ANQGSEA in the germline V gene. Trimming cost V 6 bases and J 1 base; bases outside gene matches: 6. The length of the CDR3 is 14 residues.

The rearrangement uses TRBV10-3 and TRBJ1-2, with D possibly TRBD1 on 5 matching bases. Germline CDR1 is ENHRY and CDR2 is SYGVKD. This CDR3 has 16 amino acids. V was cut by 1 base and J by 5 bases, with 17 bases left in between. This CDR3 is CAISEFAGGSWYGYTF. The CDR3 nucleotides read TGTGCCATCAGTGAGTTCGCGGGGGGATCTTGGTATGGCTACACCTTC.

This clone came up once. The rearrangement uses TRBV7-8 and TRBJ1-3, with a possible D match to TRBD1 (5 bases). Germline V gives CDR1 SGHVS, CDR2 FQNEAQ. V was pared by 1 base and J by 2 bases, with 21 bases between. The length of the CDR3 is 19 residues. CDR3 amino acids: CASSLGLRLGGFPGNTIYF. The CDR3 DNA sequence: TGTGCCAGCAGCTTAGGCTTACGGTTGGGGGGTTTTCCTGGAAACACCATATATTTT. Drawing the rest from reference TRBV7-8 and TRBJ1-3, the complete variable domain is GAGVSQSPRYKVAKRGQDVALRCDPISGHVSLFWYQQALGQGPEFLTYFQNEAQLDKSGLPSDRFFAERPEGSVSTLKIQRTQQEDSAVYLCASSLGLRLGGFPGNTIYFGEGSWLTVV.

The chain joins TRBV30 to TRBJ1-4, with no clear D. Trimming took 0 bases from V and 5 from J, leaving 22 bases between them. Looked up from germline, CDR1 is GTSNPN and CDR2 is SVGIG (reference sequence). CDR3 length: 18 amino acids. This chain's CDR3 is CAWSVISESVSANEKLFF. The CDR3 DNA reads TGTGCCTGGAGTGTAATAAGCGAATCGGTTTCGGCGAATGAAAAACTGTTTTTT.

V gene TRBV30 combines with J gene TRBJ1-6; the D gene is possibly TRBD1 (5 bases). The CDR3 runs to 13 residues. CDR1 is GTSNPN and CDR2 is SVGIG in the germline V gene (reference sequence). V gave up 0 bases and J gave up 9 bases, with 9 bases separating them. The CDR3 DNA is TGTGCCTGGAGTGTACAGGACCTTTCACCCCTCCACTTT. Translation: CAWSVQDLSPLHF.

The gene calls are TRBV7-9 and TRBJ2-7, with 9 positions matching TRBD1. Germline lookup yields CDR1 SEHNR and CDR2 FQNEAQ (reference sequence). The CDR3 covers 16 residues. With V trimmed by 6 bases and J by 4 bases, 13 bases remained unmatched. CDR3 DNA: TGTGCCAGCAGTCCACCGCTCGGGACAGGGTATTACGAGCAGTACTTC. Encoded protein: CASSPPLGTGYYEQYF.

The CDR3 here is CASSQDRDTQYF. The DNA of the CDR3 is TGCGCCAGCAGCCAAGATCGGGATACGCAGTATTTT. This chain links TRBV4-3 with TRBJ2-3; no clear D. CDR3 size: 12 residues. Looked up from germline, CDR1 is LGHNA and CDR2 is YSLEER. V dropped 0 bases and J dropped 6 bases, with 4 bases sitting between them.

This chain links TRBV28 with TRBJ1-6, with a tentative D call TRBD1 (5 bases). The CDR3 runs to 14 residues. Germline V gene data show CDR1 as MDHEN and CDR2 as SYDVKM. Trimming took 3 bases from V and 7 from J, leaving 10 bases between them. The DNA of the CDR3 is TGTGCCAGCAGTTTGGTTCAGGGAAATTCACCCCTCCACTTT. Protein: CASSLVQGNSPLHF.

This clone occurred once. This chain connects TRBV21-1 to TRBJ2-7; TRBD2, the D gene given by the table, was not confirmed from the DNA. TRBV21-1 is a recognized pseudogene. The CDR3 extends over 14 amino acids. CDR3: CASTQRSLDWAQYF. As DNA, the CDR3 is TGTGCCAGCACCCAGAGGAGTCTGGACTGGGCGCAGTACTTC.

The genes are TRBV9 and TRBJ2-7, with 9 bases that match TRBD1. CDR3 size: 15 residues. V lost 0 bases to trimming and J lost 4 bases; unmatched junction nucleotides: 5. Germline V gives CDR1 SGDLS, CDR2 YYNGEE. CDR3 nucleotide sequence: TGTGCCAGCAGCGTAGATCTACAGGGGGCTTACGAGCAGTACTTC. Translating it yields CASSVDLQGAYEQYF.

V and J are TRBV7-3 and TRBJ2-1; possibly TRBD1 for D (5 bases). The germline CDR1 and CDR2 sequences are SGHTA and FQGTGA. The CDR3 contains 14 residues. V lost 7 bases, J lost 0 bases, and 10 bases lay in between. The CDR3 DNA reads TGTGCCAGCACCATAGACAGCTCCTACAATGAGCAGTTCTTC. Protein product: CASTIDSSYNEQFF.

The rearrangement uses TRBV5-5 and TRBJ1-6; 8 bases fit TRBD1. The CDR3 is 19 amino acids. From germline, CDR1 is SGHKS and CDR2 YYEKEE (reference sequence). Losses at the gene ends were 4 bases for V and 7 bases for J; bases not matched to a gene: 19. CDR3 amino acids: CASSPLDRGPWLWNSPLHF. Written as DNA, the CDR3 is TGTGCCAGCAGCCCGCTCGACAGGGGCCCTTGGCTATGGAATTCACCCCTCCACTTT.

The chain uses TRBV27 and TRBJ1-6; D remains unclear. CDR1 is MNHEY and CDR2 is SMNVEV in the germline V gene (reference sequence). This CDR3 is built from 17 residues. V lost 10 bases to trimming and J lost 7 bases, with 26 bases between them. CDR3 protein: CATAKTSRVRKNSPLHF. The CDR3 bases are TGTGCCACCGCGAAGACTTCCCGGGTGCGCAAAAATTCACCCCTCCACTTT.

In DNA, the CDR3 is TGTGCCAGCAGCCTGGGACACCGGAACACTGAAGCTTTCTTT. It is translated as CASSLGHRNTEAFF. This chain joins TRBV7-6 and TRBJ1-1; D is perhaps TRBD1 (6 bases). The germline gives CDR1 SGHVS, CDR2 FNYEAQ. CDR3 size: 14 residues. Trimming took off 5 bases at V and 1 base at J, with 11 bases between the two ends.

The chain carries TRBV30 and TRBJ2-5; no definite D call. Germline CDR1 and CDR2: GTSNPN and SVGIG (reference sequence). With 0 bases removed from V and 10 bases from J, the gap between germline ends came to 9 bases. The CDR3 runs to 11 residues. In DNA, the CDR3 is TGTGCCTGGAGTGTACGCAGCGACCAGTACTTC. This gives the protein CAWSVRSDQYF.

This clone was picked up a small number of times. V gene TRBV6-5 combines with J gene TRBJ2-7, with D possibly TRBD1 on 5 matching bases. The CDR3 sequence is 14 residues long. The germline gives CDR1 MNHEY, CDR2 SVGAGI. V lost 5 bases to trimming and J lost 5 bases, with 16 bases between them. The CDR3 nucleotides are TGTGCCAGCAGTCGGACATCTATAAGCCACGAGCAGTACTTC. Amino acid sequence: CASSRTSISHEQYF.